This TCR beta chain originates from a study of T cells in Graves' hyperthyroidism and ophthalmopathy. The source material, RNA transcripts, was used to amplify TCR beta CDR3 regions. First-round RT-PCR targeting the TCR CDR3 was performed with the HTBI primer set. TCRdb re-derived calls from the multiplex PCR reads in MiXCR, one entry per CDR3 protein. The sample includes around 210,000 distinct CDR3 sequences, about 15% of them seen just once. Trimming stripped 1 base from V and 4 bases from J, with 12 bases between. This CDR3 contains 15 residues. Germline CDR1 and CDR2: SGDLS and YYNGEE. For the diagnoses, clinical symptoms, serum thyroxine and TRAb, thyroid ultrasound and orbital computed tomography were used.

Source material: blood. The V call is TRBV9, the J call TRBJ2-1, with no clear D. This TCR came from a woman between 50 and 59 years old with Graves' hyperthyroidism. DNA of the CDR3: TGTGCCAGCAGCGTAATGGAAGGTCGGTACAATGAGCAGTTCTTC. This codes for CASSVMEGRYNEQFF. Filled out from reference TRBV9 and TRBJ2-1, the complete variable domain reads DSGVTQTPKHLITATGQRVTLRCSPRSGDLSVYWYQQSLDQGLQFLIQYYNGEERAKGNILERFSAQQFPDLHSELNLSSLELGDSALYFCASSVMEGRYNEQFFGPGTRLTVL.